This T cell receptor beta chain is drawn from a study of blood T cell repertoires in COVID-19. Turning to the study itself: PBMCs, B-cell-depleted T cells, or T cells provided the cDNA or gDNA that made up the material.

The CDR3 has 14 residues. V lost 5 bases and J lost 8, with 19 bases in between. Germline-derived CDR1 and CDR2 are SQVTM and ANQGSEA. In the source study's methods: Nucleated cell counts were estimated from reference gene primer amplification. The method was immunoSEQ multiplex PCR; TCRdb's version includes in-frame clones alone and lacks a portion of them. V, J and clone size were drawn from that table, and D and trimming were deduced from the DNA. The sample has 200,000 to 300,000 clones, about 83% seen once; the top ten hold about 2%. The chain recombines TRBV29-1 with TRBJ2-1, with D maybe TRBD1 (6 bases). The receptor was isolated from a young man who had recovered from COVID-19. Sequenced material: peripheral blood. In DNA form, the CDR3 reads TGCAGCGTTCGGCTAGCCAGGGGTTACGATGAGCAGTTCTTC. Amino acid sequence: CSVRLARGYDEQFF.